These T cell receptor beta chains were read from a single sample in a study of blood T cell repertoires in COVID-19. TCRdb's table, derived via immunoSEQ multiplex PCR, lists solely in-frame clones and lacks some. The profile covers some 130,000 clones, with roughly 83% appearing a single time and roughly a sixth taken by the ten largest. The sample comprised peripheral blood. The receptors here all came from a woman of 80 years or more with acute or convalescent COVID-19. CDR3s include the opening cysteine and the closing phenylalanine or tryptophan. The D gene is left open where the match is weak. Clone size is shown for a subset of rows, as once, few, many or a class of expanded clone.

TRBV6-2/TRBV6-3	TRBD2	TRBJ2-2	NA	CASSSTHNREGTGELFF	TGTGCCAGCAGCAGTACCCACAACCGGGAGGGAACCGGGGAGCTGTTTTTT
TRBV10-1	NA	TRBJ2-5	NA	CASSDPGQLETQYF	TGCGCCAGCAGTGACCCCGGACAGCTAGAGACCCAGTACTTC
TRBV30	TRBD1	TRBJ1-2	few	CALSRDRAFKGGYTF	TGTGCCTTATCCCGGGACAGGGCGTTTAAGGGCGGCTACACCTTC
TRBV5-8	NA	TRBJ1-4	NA	CASSFRQGLSEKLFF	TGTGCCAGCAGCTTTCGTCAGGGATTGAGTGAAAAACTGTTTTTT
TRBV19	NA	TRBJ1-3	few	CASNGETGNTIYF	TGTGCCAGTAACGGGGAAACTGGAAACACCATATATTTT
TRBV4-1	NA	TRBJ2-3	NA	CASSRQDKRTDTQYF	TGCGCCAGCAGCCGACAAGACAAACGCACAGATACGCAGTATTTT
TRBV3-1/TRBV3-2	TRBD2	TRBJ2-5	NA	CASSQGPGTSFQETQYF	TGTGCCAGCAGCCAAGGGCCAGGGACTAGCTTCCAAGAGACCCAGTACTTC
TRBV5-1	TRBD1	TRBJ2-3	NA	CASSLSGTGVTDTQYF	TGCGCCAGCAGCCTGTCCGGGACAGGGGTCACAGATACGCAGTATTTT
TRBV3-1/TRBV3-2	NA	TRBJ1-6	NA	CASSYNAQGKVLIGYNSPLHF	TGTGCCAGCAGCTACAACGCGCAGGGGAAGGTTCTCATAGGGTATAATTCACCCCTCCACTTT
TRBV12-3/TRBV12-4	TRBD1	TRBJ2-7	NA	CASSLPPAGTVNF	TGTGCCAGCAGCTTGCCGCCCGCTGGGACAGTGAACTTC
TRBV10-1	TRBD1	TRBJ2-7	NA	CASSPGQGVLQYF	TGCGCCAGCAGCCCCGGACAGGGCGTTCTGCAGTACTTC
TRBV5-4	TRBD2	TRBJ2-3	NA	CASSKQAGGIDTQYF	TGTGCCAGCTCAAAACAAGCGGGAGGGATAGATACGCAGTATTTT
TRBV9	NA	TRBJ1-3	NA	CASSALGQGGPGNTIYF	TGTGCCAGCAGCGCGTTGGGGCAGGGAGGGCCTGGAAACACCATATATTTT
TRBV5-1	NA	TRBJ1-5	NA	CASSPGWPQGRIEPQHF	TGCGCCAGCAGCCCCGGATGGCCACAGGGCCGGATCGAGCCCCAGCATTTT
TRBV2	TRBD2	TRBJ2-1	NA	CASSEEAGGLHEQFF	TGTGCCAGCAGTGAAGAGGCGGGAGGGCTTCATGAGCAGTTCTTC
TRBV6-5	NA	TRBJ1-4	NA	CASRRDANEKLFF	TGTGCCAGCAGACGGGATGCTAATGAAAAACTGTTTTTT
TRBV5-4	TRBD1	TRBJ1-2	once	CASSLGTGFYGYTF	TGTGCCAGCAGCTTGGGGACAGGGTTCTATGGCTACACCTTC
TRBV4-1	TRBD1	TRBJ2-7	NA	CASSQAVGQDYSYEQYF	TGCGCCAGCAGCCAAGCAGTTGGACAGGATTACTCCTACGAGCAGTACTTC
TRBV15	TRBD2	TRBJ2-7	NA	CATRGGTYEQYF	TGTGCCACCAGGGGGGGGACCTACGAGCAGTACTTC
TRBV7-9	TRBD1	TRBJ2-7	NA	CASSFQQGYEQYF	TGTGCCAGCAGCTTCCAACAGGGGTACGAGCAGTACTTC
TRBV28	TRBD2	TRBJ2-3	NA	CASQLAGGTDTQYF	TGTGCCAGCCAACTAGCGGGGGGCACAGATACGCAGTATTTT
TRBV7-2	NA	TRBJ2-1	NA	CASSLAGGQDYEQFF	TGTGCCAGCAGCTTAGCGGGGGGGCAAGATTATGAGCAGTTCTTC
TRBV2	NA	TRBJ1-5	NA	CASSWQISNQPQHF	TGTGCCAGCAGTTGGCAGATTAGCAATCAGCCCCAGCATTTT
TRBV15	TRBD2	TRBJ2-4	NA	CATSRYTSGGREAKNIQYF	TGTGCCACCAGCAGGTACACTAGCGGGGGACGAGAAGCCAAAAACATTCAGTACTTC
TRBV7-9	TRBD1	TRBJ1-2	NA	CASSTRQGANGYTF	TGTGCCAGCAGCACGCGACAGGGGGCAAATGGCTACACCTTC
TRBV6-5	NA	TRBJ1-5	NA	CASSRAGSNQPQHF	TGTGCCAGCTCCAGGGCTGGAAGCAATCAGCCCCAGCATTTT
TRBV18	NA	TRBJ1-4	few	CASSPPISGDDEKLFF	TGTGCCAGCTCACCACCAATATCCGGGGATGATGAAAAACTGTTTTTT
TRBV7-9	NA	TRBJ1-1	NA	CASSFLLGNTEAFF	TGTGCCAGCAGCTTCTTGCTCGGGAACACTGAAGCTTTCTTT
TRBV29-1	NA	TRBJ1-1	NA	CSVVRGGNTEAFF	TGCAGCGTGGTCAGGGGCGGGAACACTGAAGCTTTCTTT
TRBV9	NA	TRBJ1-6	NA	CASSVAPLENSPLHF	TGTGCCAGCAGCGTAGCGCCCTTGGAGAATTCACCCCTCCACTTT
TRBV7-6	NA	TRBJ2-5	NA	CASSPKPGLPQETQYF	TGTGCCAGCAGCCCTAAACCGGGACTCCCCCAAGAGACCCAGTACTTC
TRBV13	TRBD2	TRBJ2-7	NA	CASSRRLAGAYEQYF	TGTGCCAGCAGCCGCCGACTAGCGGGGGCCTACGAGCAGTACTTC
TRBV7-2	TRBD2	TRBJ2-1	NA	CASSESGTSGDNEQFF	TGTGCCAGCAGCGAATCCGGGACTAGCGGGGACAATGAGCAGTTCTTC
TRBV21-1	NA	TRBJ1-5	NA	CASSSGTGNQPQHF	TGTGCCAGCAGCTCGGGGACAGGCAATCAGCCCCAGCATTTT
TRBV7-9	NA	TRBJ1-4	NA	CASSPRSSFEKLFF	TGTGCCAGCAGCCCCCGGAGTTCTTTTGAAAAACTGTTTTTT
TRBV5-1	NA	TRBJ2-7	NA	CASSLTGDSYEQYF	TGCGCCAGCAGCTTGACGGGAGACTCCTACGAGCAGTACTTC
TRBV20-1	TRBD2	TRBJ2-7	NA	CSASPGGGRYEQYF	TGCAGTGCTAGTCCCGGCGGGGGTCGGTACGAGCAGTACTTC
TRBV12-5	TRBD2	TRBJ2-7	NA	CASGLGLAGGNEQYF	TGTGCTAGTGGTTTGGGACTAGCGGGAGGGAACGAGCAGTACTTC
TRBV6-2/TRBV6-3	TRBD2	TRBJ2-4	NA	CASSQGGSGSAKNIQYF	TGTGCCAGCAGTCAGGGTGGTAGCGGGAGTGCCAAAAACATTCAGTACTTC
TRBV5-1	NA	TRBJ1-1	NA	CASSFAPGQRTEAFF	TGCGCCAGCAGCTTCGCTCCGGGACAAAGAACTGAAGCTTTCTTT
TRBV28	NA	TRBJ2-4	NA	CASTTTGQKNIQYF	TGTGCCAGCACCACGACCGGACAGAAAAACATTCAGTACTTC